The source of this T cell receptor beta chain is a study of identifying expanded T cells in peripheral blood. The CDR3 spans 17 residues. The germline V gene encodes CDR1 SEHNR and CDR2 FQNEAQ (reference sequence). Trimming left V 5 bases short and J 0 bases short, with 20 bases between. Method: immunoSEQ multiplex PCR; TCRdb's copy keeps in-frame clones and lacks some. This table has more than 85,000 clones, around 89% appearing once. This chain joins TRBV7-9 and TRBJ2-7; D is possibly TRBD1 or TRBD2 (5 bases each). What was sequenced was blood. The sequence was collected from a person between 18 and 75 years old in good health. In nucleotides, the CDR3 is TGTGCCAGCAGCCACACGACGGGCAGGGAGAGCTCCTACGAGCAGTACTTC. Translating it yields CASSHTTGRESSYEQYF.